This T cell receptor beta chain emerged from a study of T cell repertoires in cytomegalovirus infection. Study details: Used in the study were CMV epitopes, some recently identified and HLA-C-restricted, others well-studied and HLA-B-restricted. A matching HLA type, together with CMV infection, was signaled by public TCR beta signatures.

TCRdb used MiXCR to reprocess the reads, holding one entry per CDR3 protein. The sample carries around 360,000 distinct CDR3 sequences, approximately 30% recorded once. This clonotype was counted a few times. Its antigen remains unidentified. V was pared by 3 bases and J by 6 bases, with 18 bases between. There are 16 residues in the CDR3. Study conclusions and caveats: Cumulated frequencies of public TCR beta families served to identify carriers of CMV plus the relevant HLA. CMV-specific TCR beta clonotypes restricted by HLA-C dominated the ex vivo response.

The rearrangement joins TRBV12-3 or TRBV12-4 to TRBJ1-5, with unresolved D. The sequencing used cultured PBMCs, collected from culture after CMV antigen stimulation. The clonotype originates from a human donor in good health (CMV status not recorded). Some clones in this sample may be carry-over from other donors' samples. The chain's CDR3 is CASSFVGGSLFQPQHF. In nucleotides, the CDR3 is TGTGCCAGCAGTTTTGTTGGAGGCAGCCTTTTTCAGCCCCAGCATTTT.